Shown below are 25 T cell receptor beta chains from a single sample sequenced in a study of neurological immune-mediated disorders (dated by TCRdb to the late 2010s). The method was 5' RACE. Sequencing took place on an Illumina HiSeq 2500. Using fastp trimming at Q25 and MiXCR clonotype assembly, TCRdb reanalyzed the public sequencing data and kept in-frame beta chains. Merged by CDR3 protein, the rows form single entries marked with the most common genes and DNA. This sample lists approximately 80,000 distinct CDR3 sequences; nearly 6% were detected once. The biggest ten clones account for 7.9% of the sample. Read against the paper, the sample's time point label means: longitudinal time-point 2. The material sequenced was PBMCs. The receptors shown here come from a woman aged 60-75 years with multiple sclerosis.

This clonotype was detected ten times or more. The genes are TRBV15 and TRBJ2-7; the match to TRBD2 covers 11 bases. This CDR3 region has 15 residues. J lost 2 bases, V lost 5 bases, and 5 bases had no gene match. Per the germline V gene, CDR1 is LNHNV and CDR2 is YYDKDF (reference sequence). Here the CDR3 DNA reads TGTGCCACCAGCCTCGTGACTAGCGGGACCTACGAGCAGTACTTC. This sequence encodes CATSLVTSGTYEQYF.

In this sample, this clonotype turned up many times. V is TRBV29-1 and J is TRBJ2-1; tentative D call: TRBD2 (6 bases). With 6 bases removed from V and 9 bases from J, the gap between germline ends came to 15 bases. Per germline, CDR1 SQVTM and CDR2 ANQGSEA. This CDR3 has 12 residues. The CDR3 DNA reads as TGCAGCGTCTCTTGGGGGGTTGGTGAGCAGTTCTTC. Its protein product is CSVSWGVGEQFF.

This clonotype was seen ten or more times. The rearrangement links TRBV7-2 to TRBJ2-7, with no clear D. The V and J ends lost 4 bases and 7 bases respectively, with 11 bases between them. The CDR3 extends over 12 amino acids. Germline V gives CDR1 SGHTA, CDR2 FQGNSA. CDR3 sequence: CASSSPQYEQYF. The CDR3 DNA sequence: TGTGCCAGCAGCTCCCCTCAATATGAGCAGTACTTC.

This clonotype has ten or more counts. This chain uses TRBV7-2 with TRBJ2-1; D gene ambiguous. This CDR3 comprises 14 residues. From germline, CDR1 is SGHTA and CDR2 FQGNSA. The V end was cut by 6 bases, the J end by 6 bases, with 15 bases between. CDR3 sequence (DNA): TGTGCCAGCAGTCACTACCAGCTGGTCAATGAGCAGTTCTTC. Translation: CASSHYQLVNEQFF.

This clonotype occurred many times. The chain links TRBV27 to TRBJ1-4; D may be TRBD1 (5 bases). The CDR3 has 16 amino acids. V dropped 5 bases and J dropped 1 base, with 14 bases sitting between them. Looked up from germline, CDR1 is MNHEY and CDR2 is SMNVEV (reference sequence). CDR3: CASSPRAVGTNEKLFF. The CDR3 DNA follows: TGTGCCAGCAGTCCCAGGGCTGTGGGAACTAATGAAAAACTGTTTTTT.

This clonotype was detected ten times or more. The chain links TRBV10-3 to TRBJ1-5, with D hard to call. The CDR3 extends over 16 amino acids. Trimming took off 6 bases at V and 1 base at J, with 16 bases between the two ends. Germline V CDR1 and CDR2: ENHRY, SYGVKD. DNA of the CDR3: TGTGCCATCAGCACCTTCATGGTGGGAAGCAATCAGCCCCAGCATTTT. It encodes CAISTFMVGSNQPQHF.

The chain recombines TRBV18 with TRBJ1-1; 7 bases align to TRBD1. The V gene's germline CDR1 is KGHSH and CDR2 LQKENI. CDR3 length equals 13 residues. The V segment lost 3 bases and the J segment 11 bases; nucleotides outside the gene matches: 9. The CDR3 is CASSPTGEIGAFF. The CDR3 DNA follows: TGTGCCAGCTCACCCACAGGGGAGATTGGGGCTTTCTTT.

This clonotype was detected ten times or more. This sequence joins TRBV4-1 and TRBJ2-3; possibly TRBD2 for D (5 bases). Germline V CDR1 and CDR2: MGHRA, YSYEKL. CDR3 length equals 17 residues. V lost 0 bases, J lost 0 bases, and 13 bases lay in between. The CDR3 DNA sequence: TGCGCCAGCAGCCAAGACGGCGGGCAAGGTAGCACAGATACGCAGTATTTT. Residues: CASSQDGGQGSTDTQYF.

In its sample, this clonotype was seen many times. V gene TRBV5-1 combines with J gene TRBJ2-2; unclear D gene. The length of the CDR3 is 15 residues. V was clipped by 1 base and J by 5 bases, with 12 bases between them. Germline-derived CDR1 and CDR2 are SGHRS and YFSETQ. This CDR3 is CASSLSIAMTGELFF. CDR3 nucleotides: TGCGCCAGCAGCTTGAGTATCGCGATGACCGGGGAGCTGTTTTTT.

Ten or more counts support this clonotype. The CDR3, as DNA: TGCGCCAGCAGCCAACCTTGGGACCGGGACGTCTCCTACGAGCAGTACTTC. This encodes CASSQPWDRDVSYEQYF. The rearrangement joins TRBV4-1 to TRBJ2-7; D is tentatively TRBD1 or TRBD2 (5 bases each). Germline V gene sequence: CDR1 MGHRA, CDR2 YSYEKL. Trimming removed 2 bases from V and 0 bases from J, with 17 bases in between. CDR3 length: 17 amino acids.

The genes are TRBV12-3 or TRBV12-4 and TRBJ1-5, with 10 bases lining up with TRBD1. The CDR3 runs to 15 residues. Germline trimming cut 6 bases from V and 2 bases from J; bases unmatched to any gene: 4. DNA of the CDR3: TGTGCCAGCAGCCGAGACAGGGGGCGCAATCAGCCCCAGCATTTT. The encoded protein is CASSRDRGRNQPQHF.

In its sample, this clonotype was seen many times. A read error may account for a junction end that differs from germline. The V gene is TRBV20-1, the J gene TRBJ2-7; D is perhaps TRBD2 (7 bases). The length of the CDR3 is 15 residues. The germline V gene encodes CDR1 DFQATT and CDR2 SNEGSKA (reference sequence). The CDR3 spells CSARNLGGGRHEQHF. CDR3 sequence (DNA): TGCAGTGCTAGGAACTTAGGGGGGGGCAGGCACGAGCAGCACTTC.

This clonotype turned up a few times. Compared with germline, one end of the junction differs, possibly owing to a read error. This chain uses TRBV4-2 with TRBJ2-3; TRBD2 agrees at 7 bases. This CDR3 spans 19 amino acids. Germline assignment: CDR1 LGHNA and CDR2 YNFKEQ. This chain's CDR3 is CASSQETVSGSRLTDTQYF. CDR3 DNA sequence: TGTGCCAGCAGCCAAGAGACGGTTAGCGGGTCCCGACTCACAGATACTCAGTATTTT.

In this sample, this clonotype turned up many times. This chain joins TRBV5-1 and TRBJ2-7, with TRBD1 matching over 7 bases. CDR1 SGHRS and CDR2 YFSETQ come from the germline V gene. CDR3 length: 14 residues. The V segment lost 0 bases and the J segment 2 bases; nucleotides outside the gene matches: 2. The CDR3 sequence is CASSLGQGAYEQYF. Written as DNA, the CDR3 is TGCGCCAGCAGCTTGGGACAGGGTGCCTACGAGCAGTACTTC.

This clonotype was picked up many times. The CDR3 bases are TGTGCCAGCACCGTGACAGGAATTAGCAATCAGCCCCAGCATTTT. This gives the protein CASTVTGISNQPQHF. This rearrangement joins TRBV28 to TRBJ1-5; D possibly corresponds to TRBD1 (6 bases). Trimming cost V 7 bases and J 0 bases, with 13 bases left between them. Germline CDR1 MDHEN, CDR2 SYDVKM. The CDR3 length is 15 residues.

In its sample, this clonotype was seen many times. This rearrangement joins TRBV20-1 to TRBJ2-1; 9 bases line up with TRBD2. Germline V gene data show CDR1 as DFQATT and CDR2 as SNEGSKA (reference sequence). The CDR3 has 14 residues. The trim removed 6 bases at V and 2 bases at J, leaving 5 bases unmatched. CDR3 nucleotides: TGCAGTGCAGTAGGCGGGGGGGCCTACAATGAGCAGTTCTTC. This sequence encodes CSAVGGGAYNEQFF.

In its sample, this clonotype was seen a few times. The rearrangement uses TRBV5-1 and TRBJ1-1, with no clear D. This CDR3 comprises 15 residues. Germline values: CDR1 SGHRS, CDR2 YFSETQ. Deletions cut 5 bases from V and 0 bases from J, with 14 bases between. The CDR3 region is CASRSGGSMNTEAFF. The DNA for the CDR3 is TGCGCCAGCAGGTCGGGCGGCAGTATGAACACTGAAGCTTTCTTT.

This clonotype came up many times. The rearrangement joins TRBV7-9 to TRBJ2-3; maybe TRBD2 (6 bases). V lost 0 bases to trimming and J lost 0 bases, with 7 bases between them. CDR1 and CDR2 from the germline V gene are SEHNR and FQNEAQ (reference sequence). CDR3 length: 15 amino acids. CDR3 sequence: CASSLAAGSTDTQYF. CDR3 sequence (DNA): TGTGCCAGCAGCTTAGCGGCGGGGAGCACAGATACGCAGTATTTT.

The chain combines TRBV30 with TRBJ2-2, with D perhaps TRBD1 or TRBD2 (6 bases each). This CDR3 is built from 15 residues. Germline CDR1 is GTSNPN and CDR2 is SVGIG (reference sequence). V was shortened by 1 base and J by 0 bases, with 9 bases between the two germline ends. CDR3 nucleotides: TGTGCCTGGAGTGCGGGGGCACCGAACACCGGGGAGCTGTTTTTT. The encoded protein is CAWSAGAPNTGELFF.

This clonotype was detected many times. V is TRBV5-1 and J is TRBJ2-7, with D perhaps TRBD1 or TRBD2 (5 bases each). The germline gives CDR1 SGHRS, CDR2 YFSETQ. The CDR3 contains 16 residues. V lost 4 bases to trimming and J lost 6 bases, with 23 bases between them. This CDR3 is CASSRGRDGGVSEQYF. CDR3 nucleotides: TGCGCCAGCAGCCGCGGCCGGGACGGAGGCGTGAGCGAGCAGTACTTC.

This clonotype has ten or more counts. The V call is TRBV29-1, the J call TRBJ1-2; the D is unclear. CDR3 length: 13 residues. The V end was cut by 4 bases, the J end by 0 bases, with 9 bases between. Germline V gives CDR1 SQVTM, CDR2 ANQGSEA. The CDR3 nucleotides read TGCAGCGTTGTCGGGATAGCTAACTATGGCTACACCTTC. Translation gives CSVVGIANYGYTF.

This clonotype was picked up many times. The chain recombines TRBV7-9 with TRBJ2-5; D may be TRBD2 (6 bases). V was clipped by 1 base and J by 4 bases, with 13 bases between them. Germline V lookup: CDR1 SEHNR, CDR2 FQNEAQ (reference sequence). There are 15 residues in the CDR3. In DNA, the CDR3 is TGTGCCAGCAGCTTAGGCACCAGAGCGGGAGAGACCCAGTACTTC. It encodes CASSLGTRAGETQYF.

This clonotype was seen at least ten times. V is TRBV14 and J is TRBJ1-4; TRBD1 aligns across 9 bases. V dropped 4 bases and J dropped 7; count of bases not matched to a gene: 7. The CDR3 is made up of 15 amino acids. Germline V CDR1 and CDR2: SGHDN, FVKESK. The DNA of the CDR3 is TGTGCCAGCAGCCCCAACAGGGGGCAAGGTGAAAAACTGTTTTTT. Protein sequence: CASSPNRGQGEKLFF.

The J gene is TRBJ1-4, the V gene TRBV6-5; D remains unclear. Trimming took 0 bases from V and 1 from J, leaving 6 bases between them. There are 15 residues in the CDR3. Germline CDR1 reads MNHEY; CDR2 reads SVGAGI. The DNA for the CDR3 is TGTGCCAGCAGTTACTCGAGGTTAACTAATGAAAAACTGTTTTTT. Translation: CASSYSRLTNEKLFF.

Concerning this clonotype itself: This may stem from a read error, because a much larger clone lies one nucleotide away. V usage is TRBV7-9 and J usage is TRBJ2-2; 7 bases are shared with TRBD1. V was pared by 3 bases and J by 4 bases, with 5 bases of the junction left unmatched. This CDR3 spans 15 amino acids. In germline, CDR1 is SEHNR, CDR2 FQNEAQ (reference sequence). DNA of the CDR3: TGTGCCAGCAGCTTTGACAGGGTCTTCACCGGGGAGCTGTTTTTT. Translated, it gives CASSFDRVFTGELFF. The variable domain in full, with the rest retrieved from reference TRBV7-9 and TRBJ2-2, is DTGVSQNPRHKITKRGQNVTFRCDPISEHNRLYWYRQTLGQGPEFLTYFQNEAQLEKSRLLSDRFSAERPKGSFSTLEIQRTEQGDSAMYLCASSFDRVFTGELFFGEGSRLTVL.